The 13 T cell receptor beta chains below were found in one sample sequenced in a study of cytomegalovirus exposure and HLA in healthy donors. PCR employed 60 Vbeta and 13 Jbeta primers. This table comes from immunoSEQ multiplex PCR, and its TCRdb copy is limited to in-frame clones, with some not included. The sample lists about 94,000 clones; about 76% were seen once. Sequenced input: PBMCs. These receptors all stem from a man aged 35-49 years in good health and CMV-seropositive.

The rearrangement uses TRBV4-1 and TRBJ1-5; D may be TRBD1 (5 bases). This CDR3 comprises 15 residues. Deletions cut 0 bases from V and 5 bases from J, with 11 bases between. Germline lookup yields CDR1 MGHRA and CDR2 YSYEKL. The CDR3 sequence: CASSQDPRVDQPQHF. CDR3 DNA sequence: TGCGCCAGCAGCCAAGATCCCAGGGTAGATCAGCCCCAGCATTTT.

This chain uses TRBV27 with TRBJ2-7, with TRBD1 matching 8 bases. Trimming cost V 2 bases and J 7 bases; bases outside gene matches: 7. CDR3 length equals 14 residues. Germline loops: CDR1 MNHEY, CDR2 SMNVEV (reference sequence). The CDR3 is CASSLQGASWEQYF. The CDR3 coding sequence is TGTGCCAGCAGTTTACAGGGGGCTAGTTGGGAGCAGTACTTC.

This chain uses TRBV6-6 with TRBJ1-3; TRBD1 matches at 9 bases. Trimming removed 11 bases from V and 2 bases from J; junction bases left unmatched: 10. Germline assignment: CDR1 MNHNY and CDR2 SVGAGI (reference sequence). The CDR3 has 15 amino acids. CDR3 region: CASIQGALPGNTIYF. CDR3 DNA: TGTGCCTCAATACAGGGGGCGCTACCTGGAAACACCATATATTTT.

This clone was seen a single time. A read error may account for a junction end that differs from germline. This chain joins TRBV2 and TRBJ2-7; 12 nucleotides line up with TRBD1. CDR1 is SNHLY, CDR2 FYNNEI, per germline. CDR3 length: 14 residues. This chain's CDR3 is CASRGQGASSEQYF. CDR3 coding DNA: TGTGCCAGCAGGGGACAGGGGGCATCCTCCGAGCAGTACTTC. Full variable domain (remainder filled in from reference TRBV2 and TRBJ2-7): EPEVTQTPSHQVTQMGQEVILRCVPISNHLYFYWYRQILGQKVEFLVSFYNNEISEKSEIFDDQFSVERPDGSNFTLKIRSTKLEDSAMYFCASRGQGASSEQYFGPGTRLTVT.

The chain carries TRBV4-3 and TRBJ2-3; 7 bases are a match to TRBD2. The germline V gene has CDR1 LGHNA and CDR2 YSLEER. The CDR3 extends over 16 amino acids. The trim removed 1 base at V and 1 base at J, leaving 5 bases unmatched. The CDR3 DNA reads TGCGCCAGCAGCCAAGCCAGCGGGGCCGGCACAGATACGCAGTATTTT. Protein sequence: CASSQASGAGTDTQYF.

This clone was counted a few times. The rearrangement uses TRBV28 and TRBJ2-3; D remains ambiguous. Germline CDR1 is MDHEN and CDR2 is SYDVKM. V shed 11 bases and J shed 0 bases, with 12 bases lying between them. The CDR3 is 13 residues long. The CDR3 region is CAARSSSTDTQYF. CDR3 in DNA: TGTGCCGCTAGGAGTTCTAGCACAGATACGCAGTATTTT.

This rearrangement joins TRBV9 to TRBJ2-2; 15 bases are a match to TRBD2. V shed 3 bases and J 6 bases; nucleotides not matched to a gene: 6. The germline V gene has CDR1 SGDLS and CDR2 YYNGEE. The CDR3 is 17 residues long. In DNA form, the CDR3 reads TGTGCCAGCAGCGCCGGACTAGCGGGGGGGCCCGCCGGGGAGCTGTTTTTT. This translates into CASSAGLAGGPAGELFF. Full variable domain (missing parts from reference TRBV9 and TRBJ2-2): DSGVTQTPKHLITATGQRVTLRCSPRSGDLSVYWYQQSLDQGLQFLIQYYNGEERAKGNILERFSAQQFPDLHSELNLSSLELGDSALYFCASSAGLAGGPAGELFFGEGSRLTVL.

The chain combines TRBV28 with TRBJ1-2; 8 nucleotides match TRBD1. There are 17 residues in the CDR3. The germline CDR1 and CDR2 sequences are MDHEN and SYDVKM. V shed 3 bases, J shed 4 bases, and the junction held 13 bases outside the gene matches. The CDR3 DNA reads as TGTGCCAGCAGTTTTAGCGCGGCAGGGGGCGCAGCCTATGGCTACACCTTC. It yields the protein CASSFSAAGGAAYGYTF.

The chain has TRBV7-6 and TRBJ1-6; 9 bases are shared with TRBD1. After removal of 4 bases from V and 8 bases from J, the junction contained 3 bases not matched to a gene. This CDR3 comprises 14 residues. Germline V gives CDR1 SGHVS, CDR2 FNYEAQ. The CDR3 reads CASSSGQGYSPLHF. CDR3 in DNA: TGTGCCAGCAGCTCGGGACAGGGTTATTCACCCCTCCACTTT. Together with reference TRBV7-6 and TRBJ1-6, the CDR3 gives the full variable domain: GAGVSQSPRYKVTKRGQDVALRCDPISGHVSLYWYRQALGQGPEFLTYFNYEAQQDKSGLPNDRFSAERPEGSISTLTIQRTEQRDSAMYRCASSSGQGYSPLHFGNGTRLTVT.

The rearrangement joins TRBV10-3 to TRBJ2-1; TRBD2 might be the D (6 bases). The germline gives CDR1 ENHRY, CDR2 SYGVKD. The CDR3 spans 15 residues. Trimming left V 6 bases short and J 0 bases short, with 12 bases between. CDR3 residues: CAIRTGGGSYNEQFF. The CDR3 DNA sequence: TGTGCCATCAGAACTGGGGGAGGCTCCTACAATGAGCAGTTCTTC.

In DNA form, the CDR3 reads TGTGCCAGCAGCCCAACCGGGACTAGCTACAATGAGCAGTTCTTC. It encodes CASSPTGTSYNEQFF. The gene calls are TRBV7-8 and TRBJ2-1, with TRBD2 identical over 8 bases. The CDR3 runs 15 residues. V lost 5 bases and J lost 3; bases outside the gene matches: 6. Germline V lookup: CDR1 SGHVS, CDR2 FQNEAQ.

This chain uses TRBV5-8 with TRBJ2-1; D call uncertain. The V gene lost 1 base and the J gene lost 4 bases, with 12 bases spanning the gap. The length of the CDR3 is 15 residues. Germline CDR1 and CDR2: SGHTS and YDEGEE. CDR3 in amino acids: CASSLKGPGYNEQFF. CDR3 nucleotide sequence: TGTGCCAGCAGCTTGAAAGGCCCCGGGTACAATGAGCAGTTCTTC.

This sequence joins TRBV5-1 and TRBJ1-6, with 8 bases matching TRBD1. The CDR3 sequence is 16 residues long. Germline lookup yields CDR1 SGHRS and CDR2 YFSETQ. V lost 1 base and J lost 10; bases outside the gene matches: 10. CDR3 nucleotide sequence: TGCGCCAGCAGCTTGAATCCAGGGGGCGCGAGCTCACCCCTCCACTTT. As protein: CASSLNPGGASSPLHF.